This T cell receptor beta chain was retrieved from a study of response to subunit inactivated influenza vaccine. Findings and caveats of the study: Each seasonal flu vaccination may recruit only limited new T cells, authors suggested.

Concerning this clonotype itself: Its antigen is not known.

TCRdb called the RT-PCR reads again in MiXCR, with one record for every CDR3 protein. The sample records 500,000 to 600,000 distinct CDR3 sequences, 16% being singletons. CDR3 length equals 13 residues. The ends lost 5 bases at V and 7 bases at J; junction bases unmatched: 7. The germline CDR1 and CDR2 sequences are SEHNR and FQNEAQ (reference sequence). The genes are TRBV7-9 and TRBJ1-1, with 7 bases aligning to TRBD1. The receptor was isolated from a man aged 50 to 75 who received an inactivated influenza vaccine. The material was CD4+ T cells sorted from PBMCs, obtained 23 months after vaccination. The CDR3, as DNA: TGTGCCAGCAGCGTGGGACAGACCTTTGAAGCTTTCTTT. Translated, it gives CASSVGQTFEAFF.